One and the same sample provided the 13 T cell receptor beta chains below, sequenced in a study of follicular helper T cells after annual influenza vaccination. Time point reported: 2015-2016 season, pre-vaccination. The method was immunoSEQ multiplex PCR; TCRdb's version includes in-frame clones alone and lacks a portion of them. The table records more than 13,000 clones, around 75% of them present only once. The input for sequencing was CXCR5- memory CD4+ T cells sorted from blood, taken on the day of influenza vaccination. The receptors stem from an adult who received the influenza vaccine.

This clone appeared a few times. The rearrangement uses TRBV5-1 and TRBJ1-2; D is unclear. V lost 1 base and J 4 bases, leaving 8 bases between the germline ends. The CDR3 has 13 residues. Germline V lookup: CDR1 SGHRS, CDR2 YFSETQ. The chain's CDR3 is CASSLFAGYGYTF. CDR3 bases: TGCGCCAGCAGCTTGTTCGCGGGCTATGGCTACACCTTC.

The chain links TRBV7-2 to TRBJ2-5; 12 bases fit TRBD2. Germline CDR1 and CDR2: SGHTA and FQGNSA. The CDR3 sequence is 14 residues long. Trimming cost V 8 bases and J 5 bases; bases outside gene matches: 6. The CDR3 sequence is CASRRTSGAETQYF. The CDR3 DNA reads TGTGCCAGCCGACGGACTAGCGGGGCCGAGACCCAGTACTTC.

This chain uses TRBV9 with TRBJ2-7; 8 bases match TRBD1. Germline V CDR1 and CDR2: SGDLS, YYNGEE. Trimming took 3 bases from V and 2 from J; bases not matched to a gene: 13. This CDR3 is built from 17 residues. The CDR3 DNA reads as TGTGCCAGCAGCGCCCGGGACAGGTCTTACTCCCCCTACGAGCAGTACTTC. Protein: CASSARDRSYSPYEQYF.

The V call is TRBV2, the J call TRBJ2-7; 10 nucleotides match TRBD1. The V segment lost 7 bases and the J segment 7 bases; nucleotides outside the gene matches: 7. From germline, CDR1 is SNHLY and CDR2 FYNNEI. The CDR3 totals 13 residues. The CDR3 DNA follows: TGTGCCAGCATGAGACAGGGGGCGGGGGAGCAGTACTTC. It codes for CASMRQGAGEQYF.

This chain joins TRBV6-1 and TRBJ2-2, with 8 nucleotides matching TRBD1. The CDR3 extends over 14 amino acids. V was pared by 7 bases and J by 6 bases, with 7 bases of the junction left unmatched. Germline V lookup: CDR1 MNHNS, CDR2 SASEGT. The CDR3, as DNA: TGTGCCAGCATTACAGGGGGGTTGGCCGGGGAGCTGTTTTTT. Protein: CASITGGLAGELFF.

J is TRBJ2-1 and V is TRBV2; D may be TRBD2 (5 bases). CDR1 is SNHLY, CDR2 FYNNEI, per germline. The V gene lost 6 bases and the J gene lost 1 base, with 13 bases spanning the gap. This CDR3 contains 15 residues. CDR3 coding DNA: TGTGCCAGCAGGGGAGACACGAAATCCTACAATGAGCAGTTCTTC. Translation: CASRGDTKSYNEQFF.

The chain has TRBV9 and TRBJ2-1, with 9 bases that match TRBD2. The ends lost 4 bases at V and 4 bases at J; junction bases unmatched: 9. This CDR3 is 16 amino acids long. Germline CDR1 is SGDLS and CDR2 is YYNGEE. The CDR3 DNA follows: TGTGCCAGCAGCACCTATAGCGGGGGTTTTTACAATGAGCAGTTCTTC. This gives the protein CASSTYSGGFYNEQFF.

J is TRBJ2-5 and V is TRBV7-2; D is ambiguous. V shed 3 bases and J shed 4 bases, with 3 bases lying between them. The CDR3 is 11 residues long. CDR1 and CDR2 from the germline V gene are SGHTA and FQGNSA. In DNA, the CDR3 is TGTGCCAGCAGCTTCCGAGAGACCCAGTACTTC. Translated: CASSFRETQYF. Combining the CDR3 with reference TRBV7-2 and TRBJ2-5 gives the whole variable domain GAGVSQSPSNKVTEKGKDVELRCDPISGHTALYWYRQSLGQGLEFLIYFQGNSAPDKSGLPSDRFSAERTGGSVSTLTIQRTQQEDSAVYLCASSFRETQYFGPGTRLLVL.

The chain carries TRBV28 and TRBJ1-4; the D is unclear. CDR1 and CDR2 (germline): MDHEN, SYDVKM. V lost 6 bases, J lost 5 bases, and 10 bases lay in between. This CDR3 has 13 amino acids. The CDR3 loop reads CASSEAFNEKLFF. CDR3 nucleotide sequence: TGTGCCAGCAGCGAGGCCTTCAATGAAAAACTGTTTTTT. Combining the CDR3 with reference TRBV28 and TRBJ1-4 gives the whole variable domain DVKVTQSSRYLVKRTGEKVFLECVQDMDHENMFWYRQDPGLGLRLIYFSYDVKMKEKGDIPEGYSVSREKKERFSLILESASTNQTSMYLCASSEAFNEKLFFGSGTQLSVL.

The rearrangement joins TRBV5-1 to TRBJ2-3; TRBD2 agrees at 14 bases. Germline trimming cut 3 bases from V and 1 base from J; bases unmatched to any gene: 7. Germline values: CDR1 SGHRS, CDR2 YFSETQ. This CDR3 comprises 18 residues. The CDR3 coding sequence is TGCGCCAGCAGCTCGCCCCCGGGACTAGCGGGGGGCACAGATACGCAGTATTTT. This codes for CASSSPPGLAGGTDTQYF.

The gene calls are TRBV25-1 and TRBJ2-5; D possibly corresponds to TRBD1 (6 bases). V was shortened by 6 bases and J by 5 bases, with 13 bases between the two germline ends. The CDR3 extends over 13 amino acids. Germline V gene sequence: CDR1 MGHDK, CDR2 SYGVNS. This CDR3 is CASRRGFVETQYF. The CDR3 coding sequence is TGTGCCAGCAGGAGGGGGTTCGTGGAGACCCAGTACTTC.

This clone was counted between two and nine times. The V gene is TRBV7-9, the J gene TRBJ1-1; possibly TRBD1 for D (5 bases). CDR1 is SEHNR and CDR2 is FQNEAQ in the germline V gene (reference sequence). Trimming took off 1 base at V and 4 bases at J, with 16 bases between the two ends. The CDR3 is made up of 16 amino acids. CDR3 sequence reads: CASSLVPGLLGTEAFF. The DNA of the CDR3 is TGTGCCAGCAGCTTAGTCCCGGGACTCCTGGGCACTGAAGCTTTCTTT.

The CDR3 sequence is CASKDRGLSNQPQHF. In nucleotides, the CDR3 is TGTGCCAGCAAGGACAGGGGGCTTAGCAATCAGCCCCAGCATTTT. The chain uses TRBV2 and TRBJ1-5; TRBD1 aligns across 11 bases. Per germline, CDR1 SNHLY and CDR2 FYNNEI. With V trimmed by 7 bases and J by 0 bases, 2 bases remained unmatched. The CDR3 is 15 residues long.